The 14 T cell receptor beta chains listed next were all sequenced from one sample in a study of pediatric ulcerative colitis. The table came from immunoSEQ multiplex PCR; TCRdb's copy has only in-frame clones and leaves some out. The sample lists some 57,000 clones; around 87% were seen once. The sequencing input was blood. Every receptor here comes from a boy younger than 18 who was a control in a study of pediatric ulcerative colitis.

The chain employs TRBV6-1 and TRBJ1-2; weak D call: TRBD1 (6 bases). This CDR3 comprises 14 residues. The germline V gene encodes CDR1 MNHNS and CDR2 SASEGT. V was shortened by 7 bases and J by 0 bases, with 12 bases between the two germline ends. The CDR3 here is CASINRAANYGYTF. DNA for the CDR3: TGTGCCAGCATTAACAGGGCTGCTAACTATGGCTACACCTTC.

This sequence joins TRBV19 and TRBJ2-7; D gene ambiguous. The CDR3 is 14 residues long. Germline loops: CDR1 LNHDA, CDR2 SQIVND (reference sequence). The germline V and J ends were trimmed by 6 bases and 6 bases, with 18 bases remaining between them. In DNA, the CDR3 is TGTGCCAGTAGCACCGGACGGAAGGTTCCCGAGCAGTACTTC. This gives the protein CASSTGRKVPEQYF.

J is TRBJ1-4 and V is TRBV4-3, with TRBD1 matching 11 bases. With V trimmed by 4 bases and J by 8 bases, 9 bases remained unmatched. The CDR3 runs to 16 residues. The germline V gene encodes CDR1 LGHNA and CDR2 YSLEER. CDR3 loop: CASSPGGQGVGEKLFF. For the CDR3, the DNA is TGCGCCAGCAGCCCGGGGGGACAGGGGGTAGGGGAAAAACTGTTTTTT.

The V and J genes are TRBV5-1 and TRBJ1-1; D is unclear. The CDR3 length is 13 residues. Trimming cost V 2 bases and J 3 bases, with 8 bases left between them. The germline CDR1 and CDR2 sequences are SGHRS and YFSETQ. CDR3 protein: CASSFTEDTEAFF. Here the CDR3 DNA reads TGCGCCAGCAGCTTTACAGAGGACACTGAAGCTTTCTTT.

This rearrangement joins TRBV11-3 to TRBJ2-1; 8 bases agree with TRBD2. Germline V gives CDR1 SGHNT, CDR2 YENEEA. With V trimmed by 1 base and J by 10 bases, 9 bases remained unmatched. The CDR3 consists of 15 residues. The CDR3 protein is CASSLGGGPPQEQFF. The CDR3 nucleotides read TGTGCCAGCAGCTTAGGCGGGGGGCCCCCCCAGGAGCAGTTCTTC.

V is TRBV15 and J is TRBJ1-6; a possible D gene is TRBD1 (6 bases). CDR3 size: 15 residues. V was cut by 0 bases and J by 9 bases, with 12 bases left in between. The germline V gene encodes CDR1 LNHNV and CDR2 YYDKDF (reference sequence). The CDR3, as DNA: TGTGCCACCAGCAGAGATAGGACAGTAGGTTCACCCCTCCACTTT. This codes for CATSRDRTVGSPLHF.

V is TRBV2 and J is TRBJ2-3; D call uncertain. The CDR3 sequence is 10 residues long. Trimming removed 8 bases from V and 5 bases from J, with 5 bases in between. Germline-derived CDR1 and CDR2 are SNHLY and FYNNEI. CDR3 sequence (DNA): TGTGCCAGCGAGAGAGATACGCAGTATTTT. Its translation: CASERDTQYF. The full variable domain, rest sourced from reference TRBV2 and TRBJ2-3, is EPEVTQTPSHQVTQMGQEVILRCVPISNHLYFYWYRQILGQKVEFLVSFYNNEISEKSEIFDDQFSVERPDGSNFTLKIRSTKLEDSAMYFCASERDTQYFGPGTRLTVL.

The chain carries TRBV6-1 and TRBJ2-5; D may correspond to TRBD1 or TRBD2 (6 bases each). The J call may not be correct, given that the DNA end is closer to TRBJ2-7. The CDR3 totals 17 residues. Germline assignment: CDR1 MNHNS and CDR2 SASEGT. CDR3 amino acids: CASSEDLGRGGSYEQYF. The CDR3 DNA is TGTGCCAGCAGTGAGGACTTAGGCAGGGGAGGCTCCTACGAGCAGTACTTC.

The rearrangement joins TRBV19 to TRBJ2-7, with a tentative D call TRBD1 (6 bases). Germline lookup yields CDR1 LNHDA and CDR2 SQIVND (reference sequence). The CDR3 is 14 amino acids. The V end lost 4 bases, the J end lost 0 bases, and 10 bases lay between the germline ends. The CDR3 is CASSRDRRSYEQYF. The CDR3 bases are TGTGCCAGTAGTAGAGACAGGCGCTCCTACGAGCAGTACTTC.

The rearrangement uses TRBV19 and TRBJ1-1, with no clear D. The CDR3 is made up of 12 amino acids. V was trimmed by 4 bases and J by 11 bases, leaving 14 bases between them. Germline CDR1 and CDR2: LNHDA and SQIVND (reference sequence). The CDR3 coding sequence is TGTGCCAGTAGTAAGGGCCCGAGGGAGGCTTTCTTT. It codes for CASSKGPREAFF.

V usage is TRBV27 and J usage is TRBJ1-1; possible D gene TRBD1, 5 bases. The CDR3 loop spans 13 amino acids. The ends were cut back, 3 bases at V and 4 bases at J, with 9 bases in the middle. Germline assignment: CDR1 MNHEY and CDR2 SMNVEV (reference sequence). The CDR3 region has the DNA TGTGCCAGCAGTTTCGATGGGGGCACTGAAGCTTTCTTT. Translating gives CASSFDGGTEAFF.

The gene calls are TRBV9 and TRBJ2-1; D ambiguous. Deletions cut 0 bases from V and 0 bases from J, with 7 bases between. CDR3 length: 15 amino acids. The germline CDR1 and CDR2 sequences are SGDLS and YYNGEE. The CDR3 spells CASSVDLGSYNEQFF. CDR3 coding DNA: TGTGCCAGCAGCGTAGACCTAGGCTCCTACAATGAGCAGTTCTTC. The variable domain in full, with the rest retrieved from reference TRBV9 and TRBJ2-1, is DSGVTQTPKHLITATGQRVTLRCSPRSGDLSVYWYQQSLDQGLQFLIQYYNGEERAKGNILERFSAQQFPDLHSELNLSSLELGDSALYFCASSVDLGSYNEQFFGPGTRLTVL.

The CDR3 sequence is CAIKREPPYNEQFF. The CDR3 DNA follows: TGTGCCATCAAACGGGAGCCACCCTACAATGAGCAGTTCTTC. This chain links TRBV10-3 with TRBJ2-1; D possibly corresponds to TRBD2 (6 bases). The CDR3 runs to 14 residues. Trimming removed 7 bases at V and 2 bases at J, with 12 bases between. The germline CDR1 and CDR2 sequences are ENHRY and SYGVKD.

This clone was counted only a few times. The rearrangement joins TRBV27 to TRBJ2-1; D uncertain. The ends were cut back, 5 bases at V and 4 bases at J, with 9 bases in the middle. CDR1 and CDR2 from the germline V gene are MNHEY and SMNVEV (reference sequence). The CDR3 extends over 13 amino acids. CDR3: CASSPRPYNEQFF. The CDR3 DNA is TGTGCCAGCAGTCCCCGGCCGTACAATGAGCAGTTCTTC.